The TCR beta chain described here comes from a study of T-cell memory formation after mild COVID-19 (dated by TCRdb to the early 2020s). Concerning the study at large: Most TCR sequence clusters were specific to one of the two donors. In a couple of donors, T-cell clones that expanded and contracted after mild COVID-19 were followed by sequencing TCRalpha and TCRbeta repertoires longitudinally. Two young, previously healthy adult volunteers made up the cohort, one male and one female.

Broad study findings and their caveats: Whether the second-wave clones peaking on day 37 were SARS-CoV-2 specific was not confirmed. Contracting CD4+ clones were located mainly in the CM and EM memory subsets, whereas CD8+ clones were found to be enriched in EMRA. Clones that contracted from day 15 to 85 showed balanced CD4/CD8 phenotypes, whereas a second wave of clones that expanded from day 15 to 37 leaned towards CD4+. Only a couple of mild cases were covered by the study, and larger cohorts that include severe cases with pre-infection samples were considered necessary. The detection of some responding clones in pre-infection memory suggests that pre-existing cross-reactive memory T cells joined the SARS-CoV-2 response.

About this clonotype: The antigen it binds to is not known. No quality values exist for individual bases; no much larger clone is one base distant.

The CDR3 numbers 15 residues from cysteine through phenylalanine. Only the CDR3 part of the read is kept: 45 bases, read in frame from the first base. Per the germline V gene, SNHLY is the CDR1 and FYNNEI is the CDR2. V loses 3 bases, J loses 2 bases, and the germline ends lie 14 bases apart. PBMCs were isolated by Ficoll-Paque density gradient centrifugation. The sequencing machine was an Illumina NovaSeq 6000. cDNA libraries for TCRalpha and TCRbeta were prepared by 5'RACE using constant-segment primers, with sample barcodes and unique molecular identifiers added. RNA was extracted from every sample with Trizol reagent. Libraries were amplified in two PCR steps, with a second sample barcode and Illumina TruSeq adapters added in the second step. Sequencing of libraries was performed on an Illumina NovaSeq with 2 x 150 bp paired-end reads. On the authors' methods: Demultiplexing of reads and collapsing into UMI-guided consensus sequences were performed with migec v1.2.7. Using mixcr v2.1.11, UMI consensuses were aligned to TRA and TRB V and J templates and then assembled into clonotypes. Expanded or contracted clonotypes were those called significant by both edgeR and NoisET, with noise models trained on biological replicates. For edgeR calls, the thresholds were a false discovery rate-adjusted p below 0.01 and a log2 fold-change of 1. As an exploratory analysis of dynamics, max-normalized trajectories of the 1000 most abundant clonotypes were examined by PCA with hierarchical clustering. The CD4 or CD8 phenotype of responding clones was assigned using the separately sequenced CD4+ and CD8+ repertoires. TCRdb cleaned the public reads at Q25 with fastp, built clones with MiXCR and kept in-frame beta chains. Each CDR3 protein gets just one entry, which takes the most common genes and DNA from the rows behind it. These V and J calls originate from TCRdb's pipeline instead of the authors' own analysis. A total of 450,000 or so distinct CDR3 sequences appear in this sample, approximately 25% of them only once. Together, the top ten hold around 12% of the sample.

The sequence was collected from an adult woman who had mild COVID-19 (a few samples of this study predate the infection). The sample titles of this study are shuffled in the database, so cell type and time point are left out; the donor was told from shared clones. This chain joins TRBV2 to TRBJ2-7, with a tentative D call of TRBD1 or TRBD2, each matching 5 bases. Material for sequencing was PBMCs or a T cell subset sorted from them (not recorded which). The nucleotide sequence reads TGTGCCAGCAGTGACCGTGGAAGGGACCCCTACGAGCAGTACTTC. The translation is CASSDRGRDPYEQYF.